The rows below give T cell receptor beta chains drawn from one sample of a study of OX40 agonist ivuxolimab in advanced cancers. Here immunoSEQ multiplex PCR was the method, and the copy in TCRdb shows in-frame clones only, minus some. Of about 80,000 clones in the sample, about 85% were seen once. The specimen comprised CD4+ or CD8+ T cells sorted from blood, sampled in a trial of the OX40 agonist ivuxolimab. The receptors derive from an adult with an advanced solid tumor such as melanoma, head and neck, liver or kidney cancer. Each CDR3 is given without its conserved first and last residue. Some rows mark clone size as missing; the rest say once, few, many or name a class of expanded clone.

j_gene,v_gene,abundance,CDR3aa
TRBJ1-1,TRBV29-1,NA,SAHGLRGDTEAF
TRBJ1-6,TRBV2,NA,ASRGLINSPLH
TRBJ2-7,TRBV7-9,NA,ASSFRGGTGSYEQY
TRBJ1-2,TRBV6-5,NA,ASSLNYGYT
TRBJ2-7,TRBV18,NA,ASSPLGMVFPYYEQY
TRBJ1-5,TRBV28,NA,ASSLHRASGNQPQH
TRBJ1-4,TRBV5-4,NA,ASSLAGTLKGEKLF
TRBJ2-2,TRBV10-3,once,AIAFVSGQGRTGELF
TRBJ1-5,TRBV5-6,NA,ASSLTGGPQH
TRBJ1-2,TRBV7-3,NA,ASSLSSRGSYT
TRBJ2-1,TRBV19,NA,ASIPTSGSYNEQF
TRBJ2-1,TRBV18,NA,ASSRAGESRGEQF
TRBJ2-7,TRBV27,NA,ASKRQGAPYEQY
TRBJ1-2,TRBV6-5,few,ASSLPGPGGYT
TRBJ2-7,TRBV2,NA,ASSNIGGQVYEQY
TRBJ2-7,TRBV9,NA,ASSVAPFTYEQY
TRBJ2-7,TRBV9,NA,ASSLSAGGKNEQY
TRBJ2-7,TRBV4-2,few,ASSQSTDHYEQY
TRBJ2-7,TRBV6-5,once,ASSFRTSGVSYEQY
TRBJ2-6,TRBV6-6,few,ASSYGSSGANVLT
TRBJ2-1,TRBV2,NA,ASKGEAYNEQF
TRBJ2-2,TRBV6-6,NA,ASSPYGQGNTGELF
TRBJ1-1,TRBV6-5,NA,ASSLEVNTEAF
TRBJ1-4,TRBV4-3,NA,ASSYLQGSNEKLF
TRBJ1-5,TRBV7-8,NA,ASSRYWRQGLNQPQH
TRBJ2-5,TRBV27,once,ASSLLGWGAQETQY
TRBJ2-1,TRBV5-6,NA,ASSRTGTSGRSEQF
TRBJ2-1,TRBV27,NA,ASSLLGQGLTGYNEQF
TRBJ2-3,TRBV7-2,few,ASSPGQRPDTQY
TRBJ2-6,TRBV5-1,NA,ASSVRGSGANVLT
TRBJ2-6,TRBV5-6,few,ASSLPGAGTGANVLT
TRBJ1-2,TRBV5-4,NA,ASSLASGYT
TRBJ2-7,TRBV19,NA,ASSTTGTGGYEQY
TRBJ2-2,TRBV2,few,ASSEALRGGELF
TRBJ2-7,TRBV6-1,NA,ASSHLDGPYEQY